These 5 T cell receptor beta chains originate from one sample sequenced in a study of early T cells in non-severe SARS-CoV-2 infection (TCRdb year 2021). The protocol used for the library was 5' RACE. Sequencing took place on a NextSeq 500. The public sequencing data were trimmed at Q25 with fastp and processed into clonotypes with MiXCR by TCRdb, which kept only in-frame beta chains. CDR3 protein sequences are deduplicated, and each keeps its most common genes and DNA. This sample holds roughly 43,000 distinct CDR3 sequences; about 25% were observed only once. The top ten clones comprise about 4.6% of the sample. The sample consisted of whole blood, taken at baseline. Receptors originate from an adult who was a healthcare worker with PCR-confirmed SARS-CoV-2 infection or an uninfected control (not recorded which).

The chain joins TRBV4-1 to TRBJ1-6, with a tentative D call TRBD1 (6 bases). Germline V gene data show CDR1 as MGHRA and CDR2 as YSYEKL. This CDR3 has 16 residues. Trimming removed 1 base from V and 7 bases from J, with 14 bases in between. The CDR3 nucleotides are TGCGCCAGCAGCCAAGTTCGGGGGCGTGGAAATTCACCCCTCCACTTT. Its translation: CASSQVRGRGNSPLHF.

CDR3 coding DNA: TGTGCCAGCAGTCAAGGACGGAGGAGGCTAGGGGAGACCCAGTACTTC. The encoded protein is CASSQGRRRLGETQYF. The V and J genes are TRBV27 and TRBJ2-5, with TRBD2 as a possible D gene (5 bases). The CDR3 is 16 residues long. The V and J ends lost 5 bases and 5 bases respectively, with 21 bases between them. The germline CDR1 and CDR2 sequences are MNHEY and SMNVEV (reference sequence).

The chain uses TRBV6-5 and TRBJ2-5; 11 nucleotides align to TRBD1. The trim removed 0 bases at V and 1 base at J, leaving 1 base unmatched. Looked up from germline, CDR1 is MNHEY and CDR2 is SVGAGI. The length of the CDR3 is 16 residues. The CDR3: CASSYSGTGGQETQYF. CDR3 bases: TGTGCCAGCAGTTACTCCGGGACAGGGGGCCAAGAGACCCAGTACTTC.

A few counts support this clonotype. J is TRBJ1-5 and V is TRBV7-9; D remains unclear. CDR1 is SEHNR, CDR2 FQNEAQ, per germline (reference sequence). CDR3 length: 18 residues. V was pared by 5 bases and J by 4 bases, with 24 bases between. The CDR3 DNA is TGTGCCAGCAGCGGGAGAGACGACACTGGGCGGGTAAATCAGCCCCAGCATTTT. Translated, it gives CASSGRDDTGRVNQPQHF. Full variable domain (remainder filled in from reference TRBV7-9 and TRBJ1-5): DTGVSQNPRHKITKRGQNVTFRCDPISEHNRLYWYRQTLGQGPEFLTYFQNEAQLEKSRLLSDRFSAERPKGSFSTLEIQRTEQGDSAMYLCASSGRDDTGRVNQPQHFGDGTRLSIL.

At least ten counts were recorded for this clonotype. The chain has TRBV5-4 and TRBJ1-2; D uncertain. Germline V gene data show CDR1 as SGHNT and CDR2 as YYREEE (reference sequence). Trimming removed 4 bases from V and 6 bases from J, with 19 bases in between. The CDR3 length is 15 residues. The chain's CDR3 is CASSATYRAGNGYTF. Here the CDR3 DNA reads TGTGCCAGCAGCGCCACCTACAGAGCTGGGAATGGCTACACCTTC.